This note documents a single TCR beta chain sequence. The target antigen is unknown. CDR1 SGHTS and CDR2 YDEGEE come from the germline V gene. Trimming took off 4 bases at V and 6 bases at J, with 8 bases between the two ends. The CDR3 consists of 12 residues. This specimen comes from a study of cytotoxic CD8 clonotypes in ibrutinib-treated CLL. At the level of the study: Averaging across samples gave 255,043 productive templates and roughly 88,000 productive rearrangements. Study-level points and caveats: The public clonotypes identified were infrequent and showed contraction or stability on treatment.

Sequenced by immunoSEQ multiplex PCR; TCRdb stores in-frame clones only, minus some. In the table there are some 290,000 clones, just under 80% of which are singletons. The TCR comes from a human donor with chronic lymphocytic leukemia. This chain connects TRBV5-8 to TRBJ2-1; D not resolved. The specimen comprised PBMCs, sampled before ibrutinib treatment. The CDR3 loop is CASSRQVNEQFF. In DNA, the CDR3 is TGTGCCAGCAGCCGACAAGTCAATGAGCAGTTCTTC.